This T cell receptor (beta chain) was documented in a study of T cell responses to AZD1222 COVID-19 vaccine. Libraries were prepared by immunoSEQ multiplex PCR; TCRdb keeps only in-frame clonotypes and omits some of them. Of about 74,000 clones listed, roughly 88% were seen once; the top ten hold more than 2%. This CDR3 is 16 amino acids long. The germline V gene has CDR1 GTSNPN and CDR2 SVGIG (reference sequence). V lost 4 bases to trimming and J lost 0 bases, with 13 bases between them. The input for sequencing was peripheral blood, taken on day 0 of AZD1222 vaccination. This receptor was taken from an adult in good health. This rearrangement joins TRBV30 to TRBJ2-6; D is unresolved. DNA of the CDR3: TGTGCCTGGACCCCCCTCCGGTTCTCTGGGGCCAACGTCCTGACTTTC. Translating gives CAWTPLRFSGANVLTF. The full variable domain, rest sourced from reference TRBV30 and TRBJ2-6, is SQTIHQWPATLVQPVGSPLSLECTVEGTSNPNLYWYRQAAGRGLQLLFYSVGIGQISSEVPQNLSASRPQDRQFILSSKKLLLSDSGFYLCAWTPLRFSGANVLTFGAGSRLTVL.